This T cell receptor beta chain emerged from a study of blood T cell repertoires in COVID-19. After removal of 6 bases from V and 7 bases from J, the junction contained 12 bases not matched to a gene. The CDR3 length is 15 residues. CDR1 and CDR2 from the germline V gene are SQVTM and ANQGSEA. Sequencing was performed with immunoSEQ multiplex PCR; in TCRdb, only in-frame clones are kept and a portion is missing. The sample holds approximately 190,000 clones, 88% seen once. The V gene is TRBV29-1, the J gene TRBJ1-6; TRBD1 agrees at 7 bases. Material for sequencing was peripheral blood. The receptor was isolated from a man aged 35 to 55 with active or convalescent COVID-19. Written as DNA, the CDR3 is TGCAGCGTCGCGACAGGGATTGGAGCCAATTCACCCCTCCACTTT. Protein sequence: CSVATGIGANSPLHF.